This T cell receptor beta chain was recorded in a study of shared clonotypes between healthy human individuals. Study background: Three CD4 naive, three CD4 memory, two CD8 naive and one CD8 memory plate were used per donor. Broader study findings: Clonotypes shared by all four donors outscored non-shared clonotypes in generation probability.

This clone was recorded only once. What it recognizes is unknown. Trimming cost V 1 base and J 11 bases, with 8 bases left between them. Germline assignment: CDR1 SNHLY and CDR2 FYNNEI. This CDR3 has 12 amino acids. In the study's own analysis: ImmunoSEQ output held junction-only sequences without quality scores, so filtering differed. Only in-frame clones appear in the TCRdb table, and some are missing; sequencing was by immunoSEQ multiplex PCR. V, J and clone size derive from that table, while D and trimming were established from the DNA sequence. There are about 1.5 million clones in the sample; around 97% occur only once, and roughly 1.1% lies in the top ten.

The V call is TRBV2, the J call TRBJ1-4; maybe TRBD1 (5 bases). This TCR came from a man aged 25-45 years in good health. Sequenced input: naive CD4+ T cells sorted from blood. As to subset: CD45RA+ positively selected. CDR3 region: CASSEGQSKLFF. The CDR3 region has the DNA TGTGCCAGCAGTGAAGGACAGTCGAAACTGTTTTTT.